A selection of T cell receptor beta chains follows, all from one sample in a study of blood T cell repertoires in COVID-19. The assay was immunoSEQ multiplex PCR, and TCRdb's table has in-frame clones only and misses some. This sample has roughly 100,000 clones; 80% to 90% occur once, and the top ten carry 15%. The source material was peripheral blood. The receptors derive from a man in his fifties with acute or convalescent COVID-19. Both conserved end residues are part of each CDR3. A D gene is named only where the DNA matches it firmly. Clone size is shown for a subset of rows, as once, few, many or a class of expanded clone.

cdr3_aa cdr3_nt j_call v_call d_call clone_size
CASRITGSHNEQFF TGTGCCAGCAGAATCACCGGGAGCCACAATGAGCAGTTCTTC TRBJ2-1 TRBV11-2 NA NA
CASIGGRENEQFF TGCGCCAGCATCGGCGGGAGGGAGAATGAGCAGTTCTTC TRBJ2-1 TRBV4-1 TRBD2 NA
CAWSVQGGTGELFF TGTGCCTGGAGTGTACAGGGTGGCACCGGGGAGCTGTTTTTT TRBJ2-2 TRBV30 NA NA
CASSPKAQGAVYEQFF TGTGCCAGCTCACCAAAGGCACAGGGGGCAGTCTATGAGCAGTTCTTC TRBJ2-1 TRBV18 TRBD1 once
CASRPIGGRRETQYF TGCGCCAGCAGGCCCATAGGTGGGAGGCGAGAGACCCAGTACTTC TRBJ2-5 TRBV5-1 NA once
CASSPDGQGALKGTQYF TGTGCCAGCTCACCAGACGGACAGGGGGCCCTTAAAGGTACCCAGTACTTC TRBJ2-5 TRBV18 TRBD1 NA
CASSPEGSGELFF TGTGCCAGCAGCCCGGAGGGTAGCGGGGAGCTGTTTTTT TRBJ2-2 TRBV2 NA NA
CASSPGGRDSPLHF TGTGCCAGCAGTCCAGGGGGGCGGGATTCACCCCTCCACTTT TRBJ1-6 TRBV28 TRBD1 NA
CASSPGQGLYEQYF TGTGCCAGTAGTCCGGGACAGGGACTGTACGAGCAGTACTTC TRBJ2-7 TRBV19 TRBD1 NA
CATSPLAGGRNEQFF TGTGCCACCAGTCCACTAGCGGGAGGAAGGAATGAGCAGTTCTTC TRBJ2-1 TRBV24-1 TRBD2 NA
CASREPRVGTGELFF TGTGCCAGCAGAGAGCCCAGGGTCGGCACCGGGGAGCTGTTTTTT TRBJ2-2 TRBV27 NA NA
CAWGTGSEGYGYTF TGTGCCTGGGGGACGGGGAGTGAGGGCTATGGCTACACCTTC TRBJ1-2 TRBV30 NA NA
CASSQGQGVLKEQYF TGTGCCAGCAGCCAAGGACAGGGGGTCCTCAAGGAGCAGTACTTC TRBJ2-7 TRBV3-1/TRBV3-2 TRBD1 NA
CASGGGTQRTDTQYF TGTGCCAGCGGGGGAGGAACGCAGCGCACAGATACGCAGTATTTT TRBJ2-3 TRBV6-6 NA NA
CASSTGMDSPLHF TGTGCCAGTAGTACAGGGATGGATTCACCCCTCCACTTT TRBJ1-6 TRBV19 NA NA
CASSPPLGSTEAFF TGTGCCAGCTCACCACCGTTGGGGAGCACTGAAGCTTTCTTT TRBJ1-1 TRBV18 NA NA
CACTLAVITGELFF TGTGCCTGCACTCTAGCGGTCATCACCGGGGAGCTGTTTTTT TRBJ2-2 TRBV30 TRBD2 NA
CSVGPSANEQFF TGCAGCGTTGGACCGAGCGCCAATGAGCAGTTCTTC TRBJ2-1 TRBV29-1 NA once
CASRDRGSSYEQYF TGTGCCAGCCGGGACAGGGGGAGCTCCTACGAGCAGTACTTC TRBJ2-7 TRBV18 TRBD1 NA
CASSGHFGGEVETQYF TGTGCCAGCAGTGGCCACTTCGGGGGGGAGGTCGAGACCCAGTACTTC TRBJ2-5 TRBV6-2/TRBV6-3 TRBD2 NA
CATSRGDSVGEQYF TGTGCCACCAGCAGAGGGGACTCCGTGGGAGAGCAGTACTTC TRBJ2-7 TRBV15 NA NA
CASSLLPLLGTGWYGYTF TGTGCCAGCAGTTTGCTACCCCTACTCGGGACAGGGTGGTATGGCTACACCTTC TRBJ1-2 TRBV27 TRBD1 NA
CASGGGQGNQEPQYF TGTGCCAGCGGCGGGGGACAGGGGAATCAAGAGCCCCAGTACTTC TRBJ2-5 TRBV6-5 TRBD1 few
CASSDPRTNSPLHF TGCGCCAGCAGTGACCCCCGGACAAATTCACCCCTCCACTTT TRBJ1-6 TRBV10-2 NA NA
CASSPLVTGNYGYTF TGTGCCAGCAGCCCTTTAGTCACAGGGAACTATGGCTACACCTTC TRBJ1-2 TRBV28 NA NA
CASGLVGHTSTDTQYF TGTGCTAGTGGTTTGGTAGGACACACTAGCACAGATACGCAGTATTTT TRBJ2-3 TRBV12-5 NA NA
CASSARLRQSSYNEQFF TGTGCCAGCAGCGCTAGACTCCGCCAGAGCTCCTACAATGAGCAGTTCTTC TRBJ2-1 TRBV11-2 NA NA
CASSEVKRTITGELFF TGTGCCAGCAGTGAAGTTAAACGGACTATCACCGGGGAGCTGTTTTTT TRBJ2-2 TRBV2 NA NA
CASSQDLVPYGYTF TGTGCCAGCAGCCAAGATTTAGTCCCCTATGGCTACACCTTC TRBJ1-2 TRBV4-2 NA NA
CAWTGNYGYTF TGTGCCTGGACAGGGAACTATGGCTACACCTTC TRBJ1-2 TRBV30 NA once
CASSRDGLSYEQYF TGTGCCAGCAGCCGTGACGGACTCTCCTACGAGCAGTACTTC TRBJ2-7 TRBV7-9 NA few
CASSLVQTEFNYGYTF TGTGCCAGCAGCTTGGTACAGACCGAGTTCAACTATGGCTACACCTTC TRBJ1-2 TRBV5-6 NA once
CAWSVGSRLAGFGAQYF TGTGCCTGGAGTGTAGGCTCCAGACTAGCGGGGTTCGGGGCCCAGTACTTC TRBJ2-5 TRBV30 TRBD2 NA
CASSQDQYEQYF TGCGCCAGCAGCCAAGACCAATACGAGCAGTACTTC TRBJ2-7 TRBV4-1 NA NA
CASSRRRGSMGTNEKLFF TGTGCCAGCAGCCGTCGTCGGGGATCGATGGGGACTAATGAAAAACTGTTTTTT TRBJ1-4 TRBV7-9 NA NA
CVRSLLLAGLRVDNEQFF TGTGTCAGAAGCTTATTACTAGCCGGATTGAGGGTGGACAATGAGCAGTTCTTC TRBJ2-1 TRBV7-5 NA NA
CASIFRTGGDEQYF TGTGCCAGCATTTTCCGGACAGGGGGCGACGAGCAGTACTTC TRBJ2-7 TRBV2 TRBD1 NA
CASSLDRGNYNEQFF TGTGCCAGCAGCTTAGACAGGGGGAACTACAATGAGCAGTTCTTC TRBJ2-1 TRBV5-4 TRBD1 once
CASSHETSTQYF TGTGCCAGCAGCCATGAGACTTCTACGCAGTATTTT TRBJ2-3 TRBV3-1/TRBV3-2 NA once
CASRDSGNTIYF TGTGCCAGCCGGGACAGCGGAAACACCATATATTTT TRBJ1-3 TRBV10-3 TRBD1 NA
CASSFTGKRGRANVLTF TGTGCCAGCAGCTTTACAGGGAAGCGAGGGAGGGCCAACGTCCTGACTTTC TRBJ2-6 TRBV5-8 NA NA